This T cell receptor beta chain was captured by sequencing in a study of shared clonotypes between healthy human individuals. The study's findings and limits: Naive subsets, compared against memory subsets, generally had larger estimated richness values. Among non-shared clonotypes, generation probabilities were lower than among those shared by all four donors.

This CDR3 has 14 residues. The V end was cut by 4 bases, the J end by 8 bases, with 13 bases between. Germline lookup yields CDR1 SGHTS and CDR2 YDEGEE. Study donors comprised healthy, HIV-negative adults devoid of recent acute infection or vaccination. All the donors were Caucasian adults who lived in Nashville, Tennessee. Only in-frame clones appear in the TCRdb table, and some are missing; sequencing was by immunoSEQ multiplex PCR. The table has over 700,000 clones, roughly 72% seen once. As concerns this clone: Its antigen is currently unknown.

The V gene is TRBV5-8, the J gene TRBJ1-6; no clear D gene. This clonotype originated in a woman aged 25-40 years in good health. The sample comprised memory CD4+ T cells sorted from blood. The subset here: CD45RA-negative fraction. The CDR3 reads CASSRTPWDSPLHF. For the CDR3, the DNA is TGTGCCAGCAGCCGGACCCCCTGGGATTCACCCCTCCACTTT.